What follows are 29 T cell receptor beta chains derived from one specimen sequenced in a study of control samples from healthy donors and cancer patients. Measured with immunoSEQ multiplex PCR; TCRdb has only the in-frame clones, and not every one. The repertoire holds about 160,000 clones, with approximately 94% as singletons. The sample consisted of PBMCs. These receptors were collected from a man aged 60-69 years with colorectal cancer.

This clone was counted a single time. The gene calls are TRBV5-6 and TRBJ1-1; no definite D call. V dropped 4 bases and J dropped 1 base, with 8 bases sitting between them. The CDR3 loop spans 13 amino acids. Germline CDR1 SGHDT, CDR2 YYEEEE. The CDR3 reads CASSPSSNTEAFF. The CDR3 region has the DNA TGTGCCAGCAGCCCATCATCGAACACTGAAGCTTTCTTT.

This chain links TRBV5-1 with TRBJ2-5; the D is unclear. V lost 0 bases, J lost 5 bases, and 5 bases lay in between. Germline-derived CDR1 and CDR2 are SGHRS and YFSETQ. The CDR3 runs 12 residues. The CDR3 sequence: CASSLVRETQYF. DNA of the CDR3: TGCGCCAGCAGCTTGGTTCGGGAGACCCAGTACTTC. Full variable domain (remainder filled in from reference TRBV5-1 and TRBJ2-5): KAGVTQTPRYLIKTRGQQVTLSCSPISGHRSVSWYQQTPGQGLQFLFEYFSETQRNKGNFPGRFSGRQFSNSRSEMNVSTLELGDSALYLCASSLVRETQYFGPGTRLLVL.

V is TRBV6-2 or TRBV6-3 and J is TRBJ1-1; D call uncertain. Germline V CDR1 and CDR2: MNHEY, SVGEGT. Trimming stripped 0 bases from V and 4 bases from J, with 3 bases between. The CDR3 runs 12 residues. The chain's CDR3 is CASSYSSTEAFF. For the CDR3, the DNA is TGTGCCAGCAGTTACTCGAGCACTGAAGCTTTCTTT.

V gene TRBV11-2 combines with J gene TRBJ2-2; 8 positions agree with TRBD2. The junction had 4 bases not matched to a gene; V was cut back by 2 bases and J by 2 bases. The CDR3 has 16 amino acids. Germline V gene lookup returns CDR1 SGHAT and CDR2 FQNNGV. Here the CDR3 reads CASSLRAGGNTGELFF. In nucleotides, the CDR3 is TGTGCCAGCAGCTTACGGGCGGGGGGAAACACCGGGGAGCTGTTTTTT.

The DNA of the CDR3 is TGTGCCAGCAGTAGTCCGGGACAGGGTGCTTCTGCGCAGTATTTT. Translation gives CASSSPGQGASAQYF. The chain has TRBV28 and TRBJ2-3; 9 nucleotides match TRBD1. The CDR3 sequence is 15 residues long. Germline values: CDR1 MDHEN, CDR2 SYDVKM. The V gene end was trimmed by 5 bases and the J gene end by 10 bases; junction bases not matched to a gene: 13. Based on the CDR3 plus reference TRBV28 and TRBJ2-3, the full variable domain is DVKVTQSSRYLVKRTGEKVFLECVQDMDHENMFWYRQDPGLGLRLIYFSYDVKMKEKGDIPEGYSVSREKKERFSLILESASTNQTSMYLCASSSPGQGASAQYFGPGTRLTVL.

This chain connects TRBV3-1 (or the pseudogene TRBV3-2) to TRBJ2-3; 12 bases are a match to TRBD2. V was pared by 4 bases and J by 4 bases, with 3 bases of the junction left unmatched. Germline values: CDR1 LGHDT, CDR2 YNNKEL (reference sequence). The CDR3 is made up of 15 amino acids. CDR3 sequence reads: CASSPSGGGPDTQYF. Here the CDR3 DNA reads TGTGCCAGCAGCCCTAGCGGGGGGGGTCCAGATACGCAGTATTTT.

The CDR3 DNA reads TGTGCCAGCAGCGTAGAGGGATACCGGTCCAATGAGCAGTTCTTC. Its translation: CASSVEGYRSNEQFF. The chain carries TRBV9 and TRBJ2-1, with no clear D. The CDR3 contains 15 residues. Deletions cut 0 bases from V and 6 bases from J, with 13 bases between. CDR1 and CDR2 from the germline V gene are SGDLS and YYNGEE.

The J gene is TRBJ1-6, the V gene TRBV4-1, with D possibly being TRBD1 (5 bases). The CDR3 has 16 amino acids. The germline gives CDR1 MGHRA, CDR2 YSYEKL. V lost 4 bases and J 6 bases, leaving 16 bases between the germline ends. The CDR3 DNA sequence: TGCGCCAGCAGCCCTCCGTCCCCGGGGGGTAATTCACCCCTCCACTTT. Protein: CASSPPSPGGNSPLHF.

The J gene is TRBJ1-5, the V gene TRBV6-5, with a possible D match to TRBD1 (6 bases). Germline V gene sequence: CDR1 MNHEY, CDR2 SVGAGI. The V end lost 7 bases, the J end lost 7 bases, and 14 bases lay between the germline ends. The CDR3 contains 13 residues. The CDR3 protein is CASNNREEQPQHF. CDR3 bases: TGTGCCAGCAATAACAGGGAAGAGCAGCCCCAGCATTTT.

The chain uses TRBV19 and TRBJ2-7; TRBD1 aligns across 7 bases. Losses at the gene ends were 3 bases for V and 3 bases for J; bases not matched to a gene: 8. This CDR3 region has 15 residues. Germline V gene data show CDR1 as LNHDA and CDR2 as SQIVND (reference sequence). The CDR3 region has the DNA TGTGCCAGTAGTATGACGGGACAGAACTTCTACGAGCAGTACTTC. Residues: CASSMTGQNFYEQYF.

Turning to this clone: Mismatch with germline at one junction end may stem from a read error. This chain joins TRBV7-9 and TRBJ1-6, with a weak D call TRBD1 (5 bases). The CDR3 sequence is 14 residues long. The germline CDR1 and CDR2 sequences are SEHNR and FQNEAQ (reference sequence). The CDR3 DNA sequence: TGTGCCAGCACCGCCGGGGGGAATAACTCACCCCTCCACTTT. Its protein is CASTAGGNNSPLHF.

This clone occurred once. The chain recombines TRBV7-2 with TRBJ2-7; D perhaps matches TRBD1 (6 bases). The V gene lost 5 bases and the J gene lost 3 bases, with 8 bases spanning the gap. The germline V gene has CDR1 SGHTA and CDR2 FQGNSA. CDR3 size: 12 residues. CDR3 DNA: TGTGCCAGCAGCGCACAGGGCTACGAGCAGTACTTC. This translates into CASSAQGYEQYF.

The chain links TRBV18 to TRBJ1-1, with 7 bases matching TRBD1. Germline assignment: CDR1 KGHSH and CDR2 LQKENI. After removal of 6 bases from V and 5 bases from J, the junction contained 6 bases not matched to a gene. The CDR3 extends over 13 amino acids. CDR3 loop: CASSPGGRTEAFF. DNA for the CDR3: TGTGCCAGCTCTCCAGGGGGGCGGACTGAAGCTTTCTTT.

The chain recombines TRBV19 with TRBJ1-4, with D possibly TRBD1 on 6 matching bases. The CDR3 contains 14 residues. V lost 4 bases, J lost 0 bases, and 6 bases lay in between. The germline V gene has CDR1 LNHDA and CDR2 SQIVND (reference sequence). The CDR3 sequence is CASSRTATNEKLFF. Written as DNA, the CDR3 is TGTGCCAGTAGTAGGACAGCAACTAATGAAAAACTGTTTTTT.

J is TRBJ2-1 and V is TRBV7-2; D is ambiguous. Germline CDR1 reads SGHTA; CDR2 reads FQGNSA. Trimming removed 9 bases from V and 4 bases from J, with 10 bases in between. This CDR3 spans 12 amino acids. The CDR3 sequence: CASNQQYNEQFF. The CDR3 DNA is TGTGCCAGTAACCAACAGTACAATGAGCAGTTCTTC. The complete variable domain, with remaining parts taken from reference TRBV7-2 and TRBJ2-1, reads GAGVSQSPSNKVTEKGKDVELRCDPISGHTALYWYRQSLGQGLEFLIYFQGNSAPDKSGLPSDRFSAERTGGSVSTLTIQRTQQEDSAVYLCASNQQYNEQFFGPGTRLTVL.

This clone was counted a single time. This chain uses TRBV3-1 (or the pseudogene TRBV3-2) with TRBJ2-1, with a tentative D call TRBD2 (6 bases). Per germline, CDR1 LGHDT and CDR2 YNNKEL (reference sequence). The CDR3 length is 12 residues. CDR3 bases: TGTGCGGTGGCGGGGTTATACAATGAGCAGTTCTTC. Protein product: CAVAGLYNEQFF.

The rearrangement uses TRBV5-1 and TRBJ1-1; D call uncertain. This CDR3 has 15 amino acids. CDR1 and CDR2 (germline): SGHRS, YFSETQ. Trimming left V 0 bases short and J 1 base short, with 10 bases between. The CDR3 region has the DNA TGCGCCAGCAGCTTGGCCCTGGGAGCGAACACTGAAGCTTTCTTT. It translates to CASSLALGANTEAFF.

V gene TRBV25-1 combines with J gene TRBJ1-1, with D hard to call. Germline V gene lookup returns CDR1 MGHDK and CDR2 SYGVNS. V was clipped by 2 bases and J by 4 bases, with 8 bases between them. The CDR3 length is 13 residues. CDR3 in amino acids: CASSEPPGTEAFF. In DNA form, the CDR3 reads TGTGCCAGCAGTGAACCCCCAGGCACTGAAGCTTTCTTT.

The CDR3 is CASSDSINEKLFF. In nucleotides, the CDR3 is TGTGCCAGCAGTGATTCGATAAATGAAAAACTGTTTTTT. V and J are TRBV6-1 and TRBJ1-4; D not resolved. The CDR3 length is 13 residues. Looked up from germline, CDR1 is MNHNS and CDR2 is SASEGT. V gave up 3 bases and J gave up 5 bases, with 7 bases separating them.

The genes are TRBV12-3 or TRBV12-4 and TRBJ1-1; D gene uncertain. V shed 5 bases and J shed 3 bases, with 7 bases lying between them. The CDR3 runs to 12 residues. CDR3 DNA: TGTGCCAGCAGTCGACGGCACACTGAAGCTTTCTTT. It specifies CASSRRHTEAFF.

The chain joins TRBV19 to TRBJ1-4; a weak D match, TRBD1 (6 bases). The CDR3 sequence is 15 residues long. Per germline, CDR1 LNHDA and CDR2 SQIVND (reference sequence). The V end lost 3 bases, the J end lost 8 bases, and 16 bases lay between the germline ends. This CDR3 is CASSMAAGVTEKLFF. CDR3 coding DNA: TGTGCCAGTAGTATGGCGGCAGGGGTGACAGAAAAACTGTTTTTT.

The chain combines TRBV3-1 (or the pseudogene TRBV3-2) with TRBJ1-4; the match to TRBD1 covers 10 bases. The V gene's germline CDR1 is LGHDT and CDR2 YNNKEL (reference sequence). The CDR3 spans 14 residues. Unmatched junction bases numbered 4, after V lost 4 bases and J lost 8 bases. This CDR3 is CASSPTGGGEKLFF. The CDR3 coding sequence is TGTGCCAGCAGCCCGACAGGGGGCGGGGAAAAACTGTTTTTT.

CDR3 in DNA: TGTGCCAGCAGAAGACAGGGGGGAAACTATGGCTACACCTTC. Amino acids: CASRRQGGNYGYTF. The chain recombines TRBV6-5 with TRBJ1-2; 9 nucleotides line up with TRBD1. Germline assignment: CDR1 MNHEY and CDR2 SVGAGI. This CDR3 has 14 amino acids. The V gene end was trimmed by 6 bases and the J gene end by 2 bases; junction bases not matched to a gene: 4.

CDR3 sequence: CASSSGQGVMNTEAFF. CDR3 sequence (DNA): TGTGCCAGCAGTTCCGGACAGGGGGTTATGAACACTGAAGCTTTCTTT. The chain uses TRBV6-2 or TRBV6-3 and TRBJ1-1, with 10 positions matching TRBD1. CDR1 MNHEY and CDR2 SVGEGT come from the germline V gene. Germline trimming cut 4 bases from V and 0 bases from J; bases unmatched to any gene: 5. CDR3 length: 16 amino acids.

V is TRBV14 and J is TRBJ1-3, with D unclear. V lost 0 bases and J lost 3, with 9 bases in between. There are 15 residues in the CDR3. The germline gives CDR1 SGHDN, CDR2 FVKESK. Written as DNA, the CDR3 is TGTGCCAGCAGCCAAGATGTGGCAAATGGAAACACCATATATTTT. Encoded protein: CASSQDVANGNTIYF.

On this clone: At the DNA level, this CDR3 is encoded by other sequences in the same sample as well. This chain uses TRBV29-1 with TRBJ2-7; D gene uncertain. This CDR3 region has 12 residues. Trimming cost V 3 bases and J 1 base, with 7 bases left between them. Germline loops: CDR1 SQVTM, CDR2 ANQGSEA. CDR3 amino acids: CSVDGGSYEQYF. The CDR3 DNA sequence: TGCAGCGTTGACGGCGGATCCTACGAGCAGTACTTC.

The V gene is TRBV11-2, the J gene TRBJ2-7, with 9 bases fitting TRBD2. Germline V gene sequence: CDR1 SGHAT, CDR2 FQNNGV. This CDR3 has 15 residues. V lost 5 bases and J lost 4; bases outside the gene matches: 9. CDR3 protein: CASSQGPSGAYEQYF. The CDR3 DNA reads as TGTGCCAGCAGCCAGGGGCCTAGCGGGGCTTACGAGCAGTACTTC. The complete variable domain, with remaining parts taken from reference TRBV11-2 and TRBJ2-7, reads EAGVAQSPRYKIIEKRQSVAFWCNPISGHATLYWYQQILGQGPKLLIQFQNNGVVDDSQLPKDRFSAERLKGVDSTLKIQPAKLEDSAVYLCASSQGPSGAYEQYFGPGTRLTVT.

In DNA, the CDR3 is TGTGCCAGCAGCAGTGGGACTACCGATACGCAGTATTTT. Residues: CASSSGTTDTQYF. The rearrangement joins TRBV7-7 to TRBJ2-3, with 7 bases fitting TRBD2. CDR3 length: 13 amino acids. Germline lookup yields CDR1 SSHAT and CDR2 FNYEAQ (reference sequence). V was clipped by 5 bases and J by 6 bases; unmatched bases: 5.

The V call is TRBV21-1, the J call TRBJ1-2. TRBV21-1 is assigned pseudogene status. The CDR3 runs to 14 residues. This chain's CDR3 is CASSLGLANYGYTF. DNA of the CDR3: TGTGCCAGCAGCCTAGGGCTAGCTAACTATGGCTACACCTTC.